The source of this TCR beta chain is a study of CD8+ T cells in alopecia areata. Study-wide results and limits: Higher clonality and more expanded CD8+ clones appeared in lesional than normal scalp. Resident alphabeta T cells of normal skin are also sequenced in scalp samples. Patients showed less clear TCR sequence sharing than mice, possibly partly because of HLA diversity.

This clone has only a few counts. The antigen is unknown. The researchers isolated CD4+ and CD8+ T cells from PBMCs by sorting. CDR1 is SGHTA, CDR2 FQGNSA, per germline. Trimming took 5 bases from V and 3 from J, leaving 16 bases between them. The CDR3 consists of 16 residues. After isolation, RNA underwent reverse transcription to generate cDNA as the sequencing template. Assay: immunoSEQ multiplex PCR; the TCRdb copy retains only in-frame clones and omits some. The data show about 99,000 clones, approximately 58% seen once. Sequenced sample: CD4+ T cells sorted from blood. The rearrangement links TRBV7-2 to TRBJ1-4; weak D call: TRBD1 (6 bases). The sequence was collected from a human donor in good health. CDR3 DNA sequence: TGTGCCAGCAGCCCCGGCCCGGGGGCAGCTAATGAAAAACTGTTTTTT. Translation gives CASSPGPGAANEKLFF. Looking up the rest from reference TRBV7-2 and TRBJ1-4 gives the full variable domain: GAGVSQSPSNKVTEKGKDVELRCDPISGHTALYWYRQSLGQGLEFLIYFQGNSAPDKSGLPSDRFSAERTGGSVSTLTIQRTQQEDSAVYLCASSPGPGAANEKLFFGSGTQLSVL.